A selection of T cell receptor beta chains follows, all from one sample in a study of OX40 agonist ivuxolimab in advanced cancers. Repertoires were generated with immunoSEQ multiplex PCR, while TCRdb's copy carries only in-frame clones and drops some. The table shows tens of thousands of clones, with roughly 92% occurring only once. Sequencing was performed on CD4+ or CD8+ T cells sorted from blood, taken in a trial of the OX40 agonist ivuxolimab. All receptors come from an adult with an advanced solid tumor such as melanoma, head and neck, liver or kidney cancer. The CDR3 runs from the conserved cysteine through the conserved F or W. A D gene is named only where the DNA matches it firmly. Some rows mark clone size as missing; the rest say once, few, many or name a class of expanded clone.

TRBJ2-2 | once | . | TRBV29-1 | CSVPGQYTGELFF | TGCAGCGTTCCTGGACAGTACACCGGGGAGCTGTTTTTT
TRBJ2-7 | . | TRBD1 | TRBV5-1 | CASSPGTAETTQYF | TGCGCCAGCAGCCCCGGGACAGCCGAGACGACGCAGTACTTC
TRBJ2-7 | . | TRBD2 | TRBV27 | CASRASGEGYEQYF | TGTGCCAGCAGGGCTAGCGGAGAGGGGTACGAGCAGTACTTC
TRBJ1-1 | . | . | TRBV28 | CASSSSVPGAGSTEAFF | TGTGCCAGCAGTTCATCTGTCCCTGGGGCCGGTAGCACTGAAGCTTTCTTT
TRBJ2-3 | . | TRBD2 | TRBV5-6 | CASSRPSGPEDTQYF | TGTGCCAGCAGCAGGCCTAGCGGGCCCGAAGATACGCAGTATTTT
TRBJ2-5 | . | . | TRBV7-9 | CASSFTREGTQYF | TGTGCCAGCAGCTTTACCAGGGAAGGGACCCAGTACTTC
TRBJ2-1 | . | TRBD2 | TRBV28 | CASRPGLAGNEQFF | TGTGCCAGCAGACCGGGACTAGCGGGAAATGAGCAGTTCTTC
TRBJ2-5 | . | TRBD2 | TRBV27 | CASSSGGRGVYF | TGTGCCAGCAGTTCCGGAGGTCGGGGGGTTTACTTC
TRBJ2-6 | . | . | TRBV11-2 | CASSPSYGANVLTF | TGTGCCAGCAGCCCCTCTTATGGGGCCAACGTCCTGACTTTC
TRBJ1-2 | . | . | TRBV7-3 | CASSSHQITLEPYGYTF | TGTGCCAGCAGCTCCCATCAAATTACCCTCGAGCCCTATGGCTACACCTTC
TRBJ2-5 | . | . | TRBV14 | CASSQAKGTGETQYF | TGTGCCAGCAGCCAAGCGAAAGGGACTGGAGAGACCCAGTACTTC
TRBJ2-5 | . | TRBD2 | TRBV9 | CASSLSGGGETQYF | TGTGCCAGCAGCCTTAGCGGGGGAGGGGAGACCCAGTACTTC
TRBJ1-1 | . | . | TRBV30 | CAWGAGLEAFF | TGTGCCTGGGGCGCGGGACTTGAAGCTTTCTTT
TRBJ2-7 | . | . | TRBV10-2 | CASSPPNYEQYF | TGCGCCAGCAGCCCGCCAAATTACGAGCAGTACTTC
TRBJ2-2 | . | . | TRBV11-1 | CASSLVSSPLSNTGELFF | TGTGCCAGCAGCTTAGTTAGCTCCCCACTCTCGAACACCGGGGAGCTGTTTTTT
TRBJ2-5 | once | . | TRBV28 | CASKDVGEHQETQYF | TGTGCCAGTAAGGACGTGGGGGAGCATCAAGAGACCCAGTACTTC
TRBJ2-1 | once | TRBD2 | TRBV28 | CASSLWRLAEPPSYNEQFF | TGTGCCAGCAGTTTATGGCGTCTAGCGGAGCCCCCCTCCTACAATGAGCAGTTCTTC
TRBJ1-4 | . | . | TRBV4-1 | CASSQGRTENEKLFF | TGCGCCAGCAGCCAAGGTCGGACAGAAAATGAAAAACTGTTTTTT
TRBJ2-7 | . | TRBD1 | TRBV7-9 | CASGQGYEQYF | TGTGCCAGCGGACAGGGCTACGAGCAGTACTTC
TRBJ1-2 | . | . | TRBV5-4 | CASSFGQSHNYGYTF | TGTGCCAGCAGCTTTGGACAGTCGCATAACTATGGCTACACCTTC
TRBJ1-4 | . | . | TRBV7-8 | CASSPGLQPYEKLFF | TGTGCCAGCAGCCCAGGTCTACAGCCCTATGAAAAACTGTTTTTT
TRBJ1-5 | . | TRBD1 | TRBV28 | CASRVGQGARQPQHF | TGTGCCAGCAGAGTCGGACAGGGGGCAAGGCAGCCCCAGCATTTT
TRBJ1-2 | . | . | TRBV30 | CAWSEGGFVAYGYTF | TGTGCCTGGAGTGAAGGGGGGTTTGTGGCCTATGGCTACACCTTC
TRBJ2-7 | few | TRBD2 | TRBV19 | CASSTSRGSYEQYF | TGTGCCAGTAGTACCTCACGCGGGAGCTACGAGCAGTACTTC
TRBJ2-2 | . | . | TRBV12-5 | CASGGPSDLHAFTGELFF | TGTGCTAGTGGGGGCCCCAGCGACCTGCATGCGTTCACCGGGGAGCTGTTTTTT
TRBJ1-5 | . | TRBD1 | TRBV19 | CASSTDRGSNQPQHF | TGTGCCAGTAGTACGGACAGGGGAAGCAATCAGCCCCAGCATTTT
TRBJ2-5 | . | . | TRBV19 | CASSMKAGLGVETQYF | TGTGCCAGTAGTATGAAGGCGGGACTGGGGGTGGAGACCCAGTACTTC
TRBJ2-5 | . | . | TRBV7-9 | CASRSGDETQYF | TGTGCCAGCAGGTCAGGGGATGAGACCCAGTACTTC
TRBJ2-4 | once | TRBD1 | TRBV11-2 | CASSRMTGGNIQYF | TGTGCCAGCAGCCGGATGACAGGGGGAAACATTCAGTACTTC
TRBJ1-1 | once | . | TRBV5-1 | CASRRASTGGEGTEAFF | TGCGCCAGCAGGCGGGCTAGCACGGGAGGGGAAGGGACTGAAGCTTTCTTT
TRBJ1-4 | . | . | TRBV2 | CASSVEGADEKLFF | TGTGCCAGCAGTGTGGAAGGGGCGGATGAAAAACTGTTTTTT
TRBJ2-1 | . | TRBD2 | TRBV7-3 | CASSPTSGSYNEQFF | TGTGCCAGCAGCCCTACTAGCGGGAGTTACAATGAGCAGTTCTTC
TRBJ1-3 | . | TRBD1 | TRBV4-1 | CASSTGQGRNTIYF | TGCGCCAGCAGCACGGGACAGGGGAGAAACACCATATATTTT
TRBJ2-5 | . | TRBD1 | TRBV27 | CASNQGAGETQYF | TGTGCCAGCAACCAGGGGGCTGGTGAGACCCAGTACTTC
TRBJ2-1 | . | . | TRBV5-1 | CASSTAASANNEQFF | TGCGCCAGCAGCACGGCGGCTAGCGCCAACAATGAGCAGTTCTTC
TRBJ2-3 | . | . | TRBV28 | CASTGAGDTQYF | TGTGCCAGCACGGGGGCCGGGGATACGCAGTATTTT
TRBJ2-1 | . | . | TRBV6-6 | CASARGLAETYNEQFF | TGTGCCAGCGCTCGGGGGCTAGCGGAGACCTACAATGAGCAGTTCTTC
TRBJ2-7 | . | . | TRBV27 | CASRSTGYEQYF | TGTGCCAGCAGGTCCACAGGGTACGAGCAGTACTTC
TRBJ1-2 | . | TRBD1 | TRBV6-1 | CASSVGTGNYGYTF | TGTGCCAGCAGTGTGGGGACAGGCAACTATGGCTACACCTTC
TRBJ2-7 | once | . | TRBV19 | CASSSRAGGPYEQYF | TGTGCCAGTAGTAGTCGGGCAGGAGGGCCCTACGAGCAGTACTTC
TRBJ1-5 | . | . | TRBV2 | CASSRDQFNQPQHF | TGTGCCAGCAGTCGGGACCAATTCAATCAGCCCCAGCATTTT
TRBJ1-1 | . | . | TRBV23-1 | CASTNQKPGDEAFF | TGCGCCAGCACCAACCAGAAGCCCGGAGATGAAGCTTTCTTT
TRBJ2-7 | . | . | TRBV29-1 | CSGRGLNEQYF | TGCAGCGGACGAGGCCTAAACGAGCAGTACTTC
TRBJ1-5 | once | . | TRBV6-4 | CASSESGVNQPQHF | TGTGCCAGCAGTGAGTCGGGGGTCAATCAGCCCCAGCATTTT
TRBJ2-1 | . | . | TRBV14 | CASSSRQVTSSYNEQFF | TGTGCCAGCAGCTCCCGACAGGTAACTAGCTCCTACAATGAGCAGTTCTTC
TRBJ1-1 | . | TRBD1 | TRBV18 | CASSPDRGGTEAFF | TGTGCCAGCTCACCTGACAGGGGGGGCACTGAAGCTTTCTTT
TRBJ2-6 | once | . | TRBV7-9 | CASRVSSGANVLTF | TGTGCCAGCAGGGTTAGCTCTGGGGCCAACGTCCTGACTTTC
TRBJ2-7 | . | . | TRBV5-1 | CASSLEFGYSYEQYF | TGCGCCAGCAGCTTGGAGTTCGGGTACTCCTACGAGCAGTACTTC
TRBJ2-3 | . | . | TRBV11-2 | CASSLGLADDTQYF | TGTGCCAGCAGCTTGGGCCTAGCCGACGATACGCAGTATTTT
TRBJ1-6 | once | TRBD1 | TRBV6-1 | CASSETVRGTGQF | TGTGCCAGCAGTGAAACGGTTCGAGGGACAGGGCAGTTT
TRBJ2-5 | . | TRBD2 | TRBV5-4 | CASRLLAGGRETQYF | TGTGCCAGCAGGCTATTAGCGGGAGGGAGAGAGACCCAGTACTTC
TRBJ2-7 | . | TRBD2 | TRBV30 | CAATRGWSGTYEQYF | TGTGCCGCGACCCGGGGTTGGAGCGGGACCTACGAGCAGTACTTC